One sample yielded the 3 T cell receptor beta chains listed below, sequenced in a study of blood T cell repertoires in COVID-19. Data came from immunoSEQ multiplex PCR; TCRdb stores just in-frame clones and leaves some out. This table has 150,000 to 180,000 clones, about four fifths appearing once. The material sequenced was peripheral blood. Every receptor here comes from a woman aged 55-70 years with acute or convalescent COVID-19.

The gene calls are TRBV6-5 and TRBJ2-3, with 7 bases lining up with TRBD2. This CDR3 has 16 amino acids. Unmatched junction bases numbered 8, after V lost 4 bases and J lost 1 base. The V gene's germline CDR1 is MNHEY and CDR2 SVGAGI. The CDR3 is CASSSGGLGGTDTQYF. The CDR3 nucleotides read TGTGCCAGCAGTTCCGGGGGGTTGGGTGGCACAGATACGCAGTATTTT.

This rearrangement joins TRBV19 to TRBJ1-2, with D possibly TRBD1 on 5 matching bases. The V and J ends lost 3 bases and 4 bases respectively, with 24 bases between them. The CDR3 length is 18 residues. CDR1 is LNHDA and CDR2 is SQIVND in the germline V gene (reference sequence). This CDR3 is CASSMLKREDILGYGYTF. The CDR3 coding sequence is TGTGCCAGTAGTATGTTAAAACGTGAGGACATCTTAGGCTATGGCTACACCTTC.

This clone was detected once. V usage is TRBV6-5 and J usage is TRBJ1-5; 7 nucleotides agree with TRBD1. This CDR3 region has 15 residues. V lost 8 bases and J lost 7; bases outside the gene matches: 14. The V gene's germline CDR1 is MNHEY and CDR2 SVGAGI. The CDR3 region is CASRNERQGGQPQHF. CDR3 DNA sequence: TGTGCCAGCCGCAATGAGAGACAGGGCGGACAGCCCCAGCATTTT.